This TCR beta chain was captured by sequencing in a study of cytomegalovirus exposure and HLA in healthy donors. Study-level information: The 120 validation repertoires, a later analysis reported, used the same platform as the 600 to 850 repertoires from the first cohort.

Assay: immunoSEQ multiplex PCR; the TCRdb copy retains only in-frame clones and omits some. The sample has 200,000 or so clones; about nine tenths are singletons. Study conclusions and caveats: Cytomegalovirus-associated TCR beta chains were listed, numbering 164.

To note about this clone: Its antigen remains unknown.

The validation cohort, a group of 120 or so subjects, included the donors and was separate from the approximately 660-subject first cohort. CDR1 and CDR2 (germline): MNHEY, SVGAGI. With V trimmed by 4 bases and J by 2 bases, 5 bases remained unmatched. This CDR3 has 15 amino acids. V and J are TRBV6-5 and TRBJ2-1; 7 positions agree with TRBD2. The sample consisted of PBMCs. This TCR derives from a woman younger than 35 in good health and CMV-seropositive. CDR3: CASSSAAGPYNEQFF. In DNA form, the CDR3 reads TGTGCCAGCAGTTCCGCAGCGGGACCCTACAATGAGCAGTTCTTC.